The 13 T cell receptor beta chains given below trace back to one sample, sequenced in a study of T cells in Graves' hyperthyroidism and ophthalmopathy. From RNA transcripts, TCR beta CDR3 regions were amplified. The study used the HTBI primer set for a first-round RT-PCR of the TCR CDR3. TCRdb called the multiplex PCR reads again in MiXCR, with one record for every CDR3 protein. The repertoire holds about 360,000 distinct CDR3 sequences, with roughly 13% as singletons. The sequencing sample was made of blood. The source of these receptors is a young woman with Graves' hyperthyroidism.

This clonotype has ten or more counts. J is TRBJ2-1 and V is TRBV5-1; TRBD2 aligns across 10 bases. The CDR3 contains 17 residues. V gave up 0 bases and J gave up 3 bases; unmatched junction bases: 6. The germline V gene has CDR1 SGHRS and CDR2 YFSETQ. The chain's CDR3 is CASSLELAGSYYNEQFF. The CDR3 DNA reads as TGCGCCAGCAGCTTGGAACTAGCGGGGTCGTACTACAATGAGCAGTTCTTC.

This clonotype was recorded many times. This chain joins TRBV2 and TRBJ2-1, with a weak D call TRBD1 (6 bases). Trimming stripped 5 bases from V and 4 bases from J, with 15 bases between. The CDR3 contains 15 residues. Germline CDR1 reads SNHLY; CDR2 reads FYNNEI. For the CDR3, the DNA is TGTGCCAGCAGTCTCTACGGGACATTATACAATGAGCAGTTCTTC. It codes for CASSLYGTLYNEQFF.

The genes are TRBV6-1 and TRBJ2-1; 9 nucleotides align to TRBD2. The J segment lost 7 bases and the V segment lost 4 bases, leaving 8 bases of the junction unmatched. Germline V gives CDR1 MNHNS, CDR2 SASEGT. The CDR3 runs 15 residues. Here the CDR3 reads CASSVGGSGRNEQFF. CDR3 in DNA: TGTGCCAGCAGTGTCGGTGGTAGCGGGAGAAATGAGCAGTTCTTC.

This clonotype was seen more than once but under ten times. This chain joins TRBV24-1 and TRBJ1-2; TRBD1 matches at 7 bases. The junction had 5 bases not matched to a gene; V was cut back by 6 bases and J by 8 bases. This CDR3 comprises 12 residues. Germline V gene lookup returns CDR1 KGHDR and CDR2 SFDVKD. The CDR3 region has the DNA TGTGCCACCAGTACCTACAGGGGAGGCTACACCTTC. As protein: CATSTYRGGYTF.

This clonotype showed up many times. This chain links TRBV6-1 with TRBJ1-2, with TRBD1 matching 8 bases. Germline V CDR1 and CDR2: MNHNS, SASEGT. The CDR3 is made up of 16 amino acids. Trimming took 5 bases from V and 5 from J; bases not matched to a gene: 13. CDR3 bases: TGTGCCAGCAGTTCAGGGGGCGCGATTCTGGGGTATGGCTACACCTTC. Its protein product is CASSSGGAILGYGYTF.

This clonotype was detected many times. V gene TRBV11-1 combines with J gene TRBJ1-6; D uncertain. This CDR3 comprises 11 residues. Germline CDR1 SGHAT, CDR2 FQDESV (reference sequence). V lost 5 bases and J 8 bases, leaving 4 bases between the germline ends. CDR3 in DNA: TGTGCCAGCAGCCAACATTCACCCCTCCACTTT. It encodes CASSQHSPLHF.

Only a few counts were recorded for this clonotype. The chain carries TRBV20-1 and TRBJ2-3, with D uncertain. Germline V gene sequence: CDR1 DFQATT, CDR2 SNEGSKA (reference sequence). This CDR3 has 13 residues. The V gene lost 6 bases and the J gene lost 4 bases, with 14 bases spanning the gap. CDR3 sequence reads: CSAKSLVADTQYF. The DNA of the CDR3 is TGCAGTGCCAAATCCCTGGTGGCAGATACGCAGTATTTT.

This clonotype was recorded at least ten times. The rearrangement uses TRBV11-2 and TRBJ1-2; D gene ambiguous. Germline V lookup: CDR1 SGHAT, CDR2 FQNNGV. CDR3 size: 13 residues. V was clipped by 3 bases and J by 2 bases, with 7 bases between them. CDR3 DNA: TGTGCCAGCAGCTTCGGGCAGAACTATGGCTACACCTTC. It translates to CASSFGQNYGYTF.

The chain combines TRBV7-2 with TRBJ1-5, with D hard to call. Germline V gives CDR1 SGHTA, CDR2 FQGNSA. The V gene lost 5 bases and the J gene lost 3 bases, with 14 bases spanning the gap. The CDR3 totals 15 residues. The CDR3 loop reads CASSPIDGPNQPQHF. The CDR3 coding sequence is TGTGCCAGCAGCCCAATAGACGGACCCAATCAGCCCCAGCATTTT.

The table lists this clonotype with many counts. The V gene is TRBV5-1, the J gene TRBJ2-4, with 7 positions matching TRBD1. Trimming at V came to 3 bases and at J to 0 bases, leaving 15 bases not matched to a gene. CDR3 length: 19 residues. Germline CDR1 SGHRS, CDR2 YFSETQ. The CDR3 sequence: CASSSSTGTAILAKNIQYF. Here the CDR3 DNA reads TGCGCCAGCAGCTCCTCAACCGGGACAGCAATACTAGCCAAAAACATTCAGTACTTC.

The chain links TRBV9 to TRBJ1-1, with D perhaps TRBD1 (5 bases). In germline, CDR1 is SGDLS, CDR2 YYNGEE. Trimming stripped 0 bases from V and 6 bases from J, with 18 bases between. This CDR3 spans 16 amino acids. The CDR3 here is CASSVVGGGGESEAFF. CDR3 sequence (DNA): TGTGCCAGCAGCGTAGTTGGGGGGGGGGGGGAATCTGAAGCTTTCTTT. Full variable domain (outside the CDR3, taken from reference TRBV9 and TRBJ1-1): DSGVTQTPKHLITATGQRVTLRCSPRSGDLSVYWYQQSLDQGLQFLIQYYNGEERAKGNILERFSAQQFPDLHSELNLSSLELGDSALYFCASSVVGGGGESEAFFGQGTRLTVV.

This clonotype was seen at least ten times. The J gene is TRBJ1-6, the V gene TRBV6-1, with D perhaps matching TRBD1 (6 bases). Trimming cost V 5 bases and J 7 bases, with 15 bases left between them. Germline V gene lookup returns CDR1 MNHNS and CDR2 SASEGT. This CDR3 contains 15 residues. The CDR3 sequence: CASSTRTAWNSPLHF. Written as DNA, the CDR3 is TGTGCCAGCAGTACAAGGACAGCATGGAATTCACCCCTCCACTTT.

This clonotype was seen a few times. The V gene is TRBV5-8, the J gene TRBJ1-1; no clear D gene. Germline lookup yields CDR1 SGHTS and CDR2 YDEGEE. The CDR3 spans 13 residues. V was cut by 9 bases and J by 4 bases, with 16 bases left in between. CDR3 DNA sequence: TGTGCCATCCTACCACCTCTGGGCACTGAAGCTTTCTTT. Protein: CAILPPLGTEAFF.